Below are 9 T cell receptor beta chains sequenced from a single sample in a study of T cell responses to AZD1222 COVID-19 vaccine. Method: immunoSEQ multiplex PCR; TCRdb's copy keeps in-frame clones and lacks some. Of approximately 170,000 clones in the sample, more than 90% are singletons; the top ten hold 1.6%. Sequenced here: peripheral blood, sampled on day 0 of AZD1222 vaccination. Source of these receptors: an adult in good health.

The rearrangement uses TRBV5-4 and TRBJ2-7; the D gene is possibly TRBD1 (5 bases). The ends were cut back, 4 bases at V and 3 bases at J, with 11 bases in the middle. The germline CDR1 and CDR2 sequences are SGHNT and YYREEE (reference sequence). The CDR3 runs 13 residues. The CDR3 region has the DNA TGTGCCAGCAGCCAGGGTTTGGACTACGAGCAGTACTTC. Encoded protein: CASSQGLDYEQYF.

The chain has TRBV7-9 and TRBJ2-7; 10 bases are shared with TRBD1. The CDR3 runs 15 residues. Germline values: CDR1 SEHNR, CDR2 FQNEAQ (reference sequence). Germline trimming cut 2 bases from V and 4 bases from J; bases unmatched to any gene: 5. CDR3 residues: CASSLQRQGAYEQYF. CDR3 nucleotides: TGTGCCAGCAGCTTACAGAGACAGGGGGCTTACGAGCAGTACTTC.

The V call is TRBV7-3, the J call TRBJ1-1, with D tentatively TRBD1 (6 bases). Trimming removed 4 bases at V and 0 bases at J, with 12 bases between. The CDR3 length is 15 residues. Germline loops: CDR1 SGHTA, CDR2 FQGTGA. The CDR3 sequence is CASSSGQTMNTEAFF. Here the CDR3 DNA reads TGTGCCAGCAGCTCCGGACAGACTATGAACACTGAAGCTTTCTTT.

The genes are TRBV10-2 and TRBJ2-7; either TRBD1 or TRBD2 may supply D (5 bases each). Trimming left V 6 bases short and J 4 bases short, with 13 bases between. Per germline, CDR1 WSHSY and CDR2 SAAADI. The CDR3 runs 13 residues. The CDR3 spells CASSRDGWYEQYF. CDR3 nucleotide sequence: TGCGCCAGCAGCCGGGACGGCTGGTACGAGCAGTACTTC.

This clone has just a few counts. This rearrangement joins TRBV27 to TRBJ2-1, with a possible D match to TRBD2 (6 bases). CDR3 size: 15 residues. V was cut by 7 bases and J by 0 bases, with 13 bases left in between. The germline CDR1 and CDR2 sequences are MNHEY and SMNVEV (reference sequence). DNA of the CDR3: TGTGCCAGCATCGATCCCGGGAGCTCCTACAATGAGCAGTTCTTC. Encoded protein: CASIDPGSSYNEQFF.

This CDR3 reads CASSLAFQSTNEKLFF. DNA for the CDR3: TGTGCCAGCAGTTTGGCATTCCAATCAACTAATGAAAAACTGTTTTTT. The V gene is TRBV28, the J gene TRBJ1-4; D not certain. Deletions cut 3 bases from V and 0 bases from J, with 11 bases between. Germline V lookup: CDR1 MDHEN, CDR2 SYDVKM. The CDR3 has 16 residues. The whole variable domain, filled in from reference TRBV28 and TRBJ1-4, reads DVKVTQSSRYLVKRTGEKVFLECVQDMDHENMFWYRQDPGLGLRLIYFSYDVKMKEKGDIPEGYSVSREKKERFSLILESASTNQTSMYLCASSLAFQSTNEKLFFGSGTQLSVL.

As for this clone: The same CDR3 also results from other DNA sequences found in this sample. The rearrangement links TRBV6-5 to TRBJ1-1; possibly TRBD1 for D (6 bases). This CDR3 spans 15 amino acids. The V gene's germline CDR1 is MNHEY and CDR2 SVGAGI. V lost 0 bases to trimming and J lost 2 bases, with 10 bases between them. The CDR3 nucleotides are TGTGCCAGCAGTTACTCGGGCAGGGGAAACACTGAAGCTTTCTTT. It translates to CASSYSGRGNTEAFF.

The CDR3 DNA reads TGTGCCAGCAGTTTTCGGGGAACCGAAGCTTTCTTT. It encodes CASSFRGTEAFF. The chain uses TRBV12-3 or TRBV12-4 and TRBJ1-1, with no clear D. This CDR3 has 12 residues. Trimming pared 3 bases from V and 8 bases from J, leaving 10 bases between.

The chain has TRBV6-2 or TRBV6-3 and TRBJ2-1, with no clear D. Germline V gene data show CDR1 as MNHEY and CDR2 as SVGEGT. Trimming shortened V by 6 bases and J by 4 bases, and 7 bases separated the two germline ends. The length of the CDR3 is 12 residues. Written as DNA, the CDR3 is TGTGCCAGCAGCCGCCGATACAATGAGCAGTTCTTC. It is translated as CASSRRYNEQFF.